The following is a T cell receptor beta chain sequence with its context. What it binds is unknown. This specimen comes from a study of tumor-infiltrating lymphocytes in primary liver carcinoma. The overall study: Enrolled patients were male and female, aged 30 to 69 years. Points from the study as a whole: The top-250-clone fraction was significantly higher in tumors than in blood (p = 0.039).

Extraction also yielded germline DNA, while blood RNA was obtained from unsorted whole blood. Infection with HBV was chronic in patients; they were treatment-naive. Peripheral blood, roughly 4.2 milliliters, was collected prior to surgery. Trimming left V 8 bases short and J 2 bases short, with 9 bases between. Germline V CDR1 and CDR2: MNHEY, SVGEGT. This CDR3 comprises 12 residues. TCR beta cDNA came from about 500 ng total RNA, primed with a constant-region primer. Libraries for TCR beta were built through three nested multiplex PCR rounds, which together made up a slightly modified ARM-PCR procedure. The opening two PCR rounds, about 10 cycles each, paired TRBV1-TRBV30 forward primers with a C-beta reverse primer. In TCRdb, the multiplex PCR reads were re-called with MiXCR into one record per CDR3 protein. The sample consists of hundreds of thousands of distinct CDR3 sequences, around three fifths of them appearing once.

Sequencing input: peripheral blood. This clonotype was sampled from a woman between 25 and 40 years old with primary liver carcinoma and hepatitis B virus infection. The chain uses TRBV6-2 or TRBV6-3 and TRBJ1-1; D is undetermined. CDR3 nucleotides: TGTGCCAGCGGAGACGGAAACACTGAAGCTTTCTTT. Translation gives CASGDGNTEAFF.